This paragraph reports one T cell receptor (beta chain). The trim removed 6 bases at V and 4 bases at J, leaving 6 bases unmatched. This CDR3 spans 14 amino acids. Germline V lookup: CDR1 MNHEY, CDR2 SVGAGI. Per the study methods: How many nucleated cells were present was estimated from reference gene primer amplification. Clones were sequenced by immunoSEQ multiplex PCR, and TCRdb holds only the in-frame ones, with some missing. The V and J calls and clone size are taken from that table; D and trimming were inferred from the DNA. Found here are just over 90,000 clones, around four fifths of them singletons; the top ten hold 16%. The sample is drawn from a study of blood T cell repertoires in COVID-19. Study-level information: Material from acute and convalescent COVID-19 was sourced from the United States, Italy and Spain. T cells, B-cell-depleted T cells, or PBMCs provided the cDNA or gDNA that served as material.

Sequencing input: peripheral blood. The chain has TRBV6-5 and TRBJ2-7; 10 positions match TRBD1. The sequence was obtained from a human donor in a cohort sampled during active COVID-19. CDR3: CASRRGTGVYEQYF. CDR3 bases: TGTGCCAGCAGGAGGGGGACAGGGGTATACGAGCAGTACTTC.